The next 22 T cell receptor beta chains were all read from a single sample in a study of blood T cell repertoires in COVID-19. Libraries were prepared by immunoSEQ multiplex PCR; TCRdb keeps only in-frame clonotypes and omits some of them. The data hold about 160,000 clones, with 82% observed a single time. The specimen sequenced was peripheral blood. The receptors here all came from a woman of 80 years or more with active or convalescent COVID-19.

V and J are TRBV19 and TRBJ2-1; 13 nucleotides align to TRBD2. CDR3 length equals 15 residues. The germline V gene encodes CDR1 LNHDA and CDR2 SQIVND (reference sequence). J was trimmed by 3 bases and V by 5 bases; bases with no gene match: 1. The CDR3 DNA follows: TGTGCCAGTAGTGGACTAGCGGGAGACTACAATGAGCAGTTCTTC. Encoded protein: CASSGLAGDYNEQFF. The full variable domain, rest sourced from reference TRBV19 and TRBJ2-1, is DGGITQSPKYLFRKEGQNVTLSCEQNLNHDAMYWYRQDPGQGLRLIYYSQIVNDFQKGDIAEGYSVSREKKESFPLTVTSAQKNPTAFYLCASSGLAGDYNEQFFGPGTRLTVL.

This clone was detected only a few times. This chain connects TRBV14 to TRBJ2-3; 8 bases are a match to TRBD1. Per the germline V gene, CDR1 is SGHDN and CDR2 is FVKESK. The CDR3 totals 15 residues. Trimming removed 4 bases from V and 2 bases from J; junction bases left unmatched: 5. The CDR3 here is CASSRQGRLTDTQYF. In nucleotides, the CDR3 is TGTGCCAGCAGCCGACAGGGGCGCCTCACAGATACGCAGTATTTT.

V gene TRBV7-9 combines with J gene TRBJ2-1; D is possibly TRBD2 (6 bases). V was clipped by 5 bases and J by 2 bases, with 10 bases between them. CDR1 and CDR2 from the germline V gene are SEHNR and FQNEAQ (reference sequence). The CDR3 sequence is 14 residues long. The CDR3 spells CASSQGLPYNEQFF. The CDR3 DNA sequence: TGTGCCAGCAGCCAGGGACTCCCCTACAATGAGCAGTTCTTC.

CDR3 region: CASSSIAGVLTGELFF. Here the CDR3 DNA reads TGTGCCAGCAGCTCGATAGCGGGAGTACTGACCGGGGAGCTGTTTTTT. The V gene is TRBV7-2, the J gene TRBJ2-2; 9 positions match TRBD2. Germline lookup yields CDR1 SGHTA and CDR2 FQGNSA. V lost 4 bases to trimming and J lost 5 bases; unmatched junction nucleotides: 8. The CDR3 totals 16 residues.

In this sample, this clone turned up once. The chain uses TRBV3-1 (or the pseudogene TRBV3-2) and TRBJ2-7, with a possible D match to TRBD1 (5 bases). Trimming removed 5 bases from V and 5 bases from J, with 16 bases in between. The CDR3 has 14 residues. Germline-derived CDR1 and CDR2 are LGHDT and YNNKEL (reference sequence). This chain's CDR3 is CASSVKFRAHEQYF. The CDR3 nucleotides read TGTGCCAGCAGCGTGAAATTCAGGGCCCACGAGCAGTACTTC.

CDR3 in amino acids: CASSEGVAGVKQFF. The DNA for the CDR3 is TGTGCCAGCAGTGAGGGGGTAGCGGGAGTAAAGCAGTTCTTC. The V and J genes are TRBV2 and TRBJ2-1; TRBD2 matches at 9 bases. This CDR3 is built from 14 residues. V was pared by 3 bases and J by 11 bases, with 8 bases of the junction left unmatched. The V gene's germline CDR1 is SNHLY and CDR2 FYNNEI. The full variable domain, with the rest looked up from reference TRBV2 and TRBJ2-1, is EPEVTQTPSHQVTQMGQEVILRCVPISNHLYFYWYRQILGQKVEFLVSFYNNEISEKSEIFDDQFSVERPDGSNFTLKIRSTKLEDSAMYFCASSEGVAGVKQFFGPGTRLTVL.

Only one count was recorded for this clone. The gene calls are TRBV28 and TRBJ1-4; TRBD1 aligns across 9 bases. Trimming removed 5 bases from V and 7 bases from J; junction bases left unmatched: 8. In germline, CDR1 is MDHEN, CDR2 SYDVKM. The CDR3 totals 15 residues. The CDR3 loop reads CASSPYRGLGEKLFF. DNA of the CDR3: TGTGCCAGCAGTCCCTACAGGGGGCTTGGTGAAAAACTGTTTTTT.

The gene calls are TRBV2 and TRBJ1-2; D is uncertain. The CDR3 spans 12 residues. Germline loops: CDR1 SNHLY, CDR2 FYNNEI. Trimming pared 2 bases from V and 13 bases from J, leaving 14 bases between. The CDR3 is CASSEMVRAPTF. The CDR3, as DNA: TGTGCCAGCAGTGAAATGGTGCGGGCCCCCACCTTC.

This chain connects TRBV9 to TRBJ2-5; TRBD2 matches 7 bases. Germline V CDR1 and CDR2: SGDLS, YYNGEE. The CDR3 contains 14 residues. V lost 4 bases to trimming and J lost 6 bases; unmatched junction nucleotides: 9. CDR3 in DNA: TGTGCCAGCAGCCCGCCCGGCGGGAGTCAGACCCAGTACTTC. Protein product: CASSPPGGSQTQYF.

This chain uses TRBV3-1 (or the pseudogene TRBV3-2) with TRBJ1-2; TRBD1 is a possible D gene (6 bases). The CDR3 runs to 13 residues. V was shortened by 1 base and J by 8 bases, with 11 bases between the two germline ends. Germline CDR1 LGHDT, CDR2 YNNKEL (reference sequence). The DNA of the CDR3 is TGTGCCAGCAGCCAAGGGTCAGGGGAAGGCTACACCTTC. Encoded protein: CASSQGSGEGYTF.

The gene calls are TRBV20-1 and TRBJ2-5, with D tentatively TRBD2 (7 bases). Germline V CDR1 and CDR2: DFQATT, SNEGSKA (reference sequence). V gave up 3 bases and J gave up 4 bases, with 12 bases separating them. This CDR3 is 13 amino acids long. CDR3 amino acids: CSASSRGRETQYF. CDR3 in DNA: TGCAGTGCTAGTTCGCGGGGGCGAGAGACCCAGTACTTC.

This chain joins TRBV7-9 and TRBJ2-5; 12 bases are a match to TRBD2. CDR3 length: 16 amino acids. The V gene's germline CDR1 is SEHNR and CDR2 FQNEAQ (reference sequence). V was pared by 4 bases and J by 1 base, with 4 bases of the junction left unmatched. This CDR3 is CASSSTSGGFQETQYF. Written as DNA, the CDR3 is TGTGCCAGCAGCTCGACTAGCGGGGGATTCCAAGAGACCCAGTACTTC.

The chain has TRBV19 and TRBJ2-7, with 13 bases matching TRBD2. There are 15 residues in the CDR3. The junction had 6 bases not matched to a gene; V was cut back by 7 bases and J by 3 bases. The germline V gene has CDR1 LNHDA and CDR2 SQIVND (reference sequence). The CDR3: CASTLTSGRVYEQYF. The CDR3 coding sequence is TGTGCCAGTACCTTAACTAGCGGGAGGGTCTACGAGCAGTACTTC.

The J gene is TRBJ1-5, the V gene TRBV4-2; 7 bases align to TRBD1. The V and J ends lost 4 bases and 5 bases, in that order; junction bases with no gene match: 11. The CDR3 contains 16 residues. CDR1 is LGHNA and CDR2 is YNFKEQ in the germline V gene. CDR3 amino acids: CASSPGQSLAYQPQHF. In DNA form, the CDR3 reads TGTGCCAGCAGCCCGGGACAGAGTCTAGCCTATCAGCCCCAGCATTTT.

This rearrangement joins TRBV28 to TRBJ1-2, with D possibly TRBD1 on 5 matching bases. Germline CDR1 is MDHEN and CDR2 is SYDVKM. Trimming left V 6 bases short and J 7 bases short, with 18 bases between. This CDR3 is 14 amino acids long. This chain's CDR3 is CASSEWQGVLGYTF. CDR3 sequence (DNA): TGTGCCAGCAGCGAATGGCAAGGGGTTCTTGGCTACACCTTC.

This clone has more than one count but fewer than ten. V is TRBV11-1 and J is TRBJ1-1; D ambiguous. The germline gives CDR1 SGHAT, CDR2 FQDESV (reference sequence). The CDR3 totals 14 residues. V lost 3 bases, J lost 0 bases, and 8 bases lay in between. This CDR3 reads CASSLASLNTEAFF. DNA for the CDR3: TGTGCCAGCAGCTTGGCCTCGTTGAACACTGAAGCTTTCTTT.

This chain links TRBV6-5 with TRBJ2-1, with TRBD2 matching over 12 bases. Germline V lookup: CDR1 MNHEY, CDR2 SVGAGI. J was trimmed by 3 bases and V by 7 bases; bases with no gene match: 4. CDR3 size: 15 residues. CDR3 coding DNA: TGTGCCAGCACCCTAGCGGGAGGGCTCTACAATGAGCAGTTCTTC. Encoded protein: CASTLAGGLYNEQFF.

This chain uses TRBV19 with TRBJ1-2; perhaps TRBD1 as D (5 bases). V was cut by 7 bases and J by 7 bases, with 22 bases left in between. Germline V gene data show CDR1 as LNHDA and CDR2 as SQIVND (reference sequence). The CDR3 contains 15 residues. DNA of the CDR3: TGTGCCAGTACCCCGACCCAGCGACCCGGGGGTGGCTACACCTTC. Amino acids: CASTPTQRPGGGYTF.

J is TRBJ2-6 and V is TRBV19; D uncertain. Trimming left V 3 bases short and J 3 bases short, with 12 bases between. The CDR3 length is 16 residues. Germline assignment: CDR1 LNHDA and CDR2 SQIVND (reference sequence). CDR3 residues: CASSITATFGANVLTF. DNA of the CDR3: TGTGCCAGTAGTATCACAGCTACCTTTGGGGCCAACGTCCTGACTTTC.

The V gene is TRBV28, the J gene TRBJ1-4; TRBD1 is a possible D gene (5 bases). CDR3 length: 18 residues. Germline lookup yields CDR1 MDHEN and CDR2 SYDVKM. Trimming pared 5 bases from V and 4 bases from J, leaving 23 bases between. This CDR3 reads CASSTLTGRQLFNEKLFF. The CDR3, as DNA: TGTGCCAGCAGTACTCTCACCGGTAGACAGCTATTTAATGAAAAACTGTTTTTT.

This chain connects TRBV19 to TRBJ2-7; TRBD2 is a possible D gene (6 bases). V lost 1 base, J lost 0 bases, and 10 bases lay in between. This CDR3 is built from 15 residues. Germline CDR1 and CDR2: LNHDA and SQIVND (reference sequence). CDR3 nucleotides: TGTGCCAGTAGTATAGTTCCCGGGAGCTCCTACGAGCAGTACTTC. Amino acids: CASSIVPGSSYEQYF.

A single count supports this clone. The rearrangement links TRBV7-6 to TRBJ2-3; D is uncertain. Germline CDR1 and CDR2: SGHVS and FNYEAQ. V lost 1 base to trimming and J lost 4 bases, with 12 bases between them. The CDR3 is 15 residues long. The CDR3 coding sequence is TGTGCCAGCAGCTTAGTAGGTTCTGGGCCAGATACGCAGTATTTT. Translation: CASSLVGSGPDTQYF.